A single sample gave rise to the 5 T cell receptor beta chains below, sequenced in a study of blood T cell repertoires in COVID-19. The method was immunoSEQ multiplex PCR; TCRdb's version includes in-frame clones alone and lacks a portion of them. The data show about 300,000 clones, with around 84% seen just once and less than 11% held by the top ten. Source material: PBMCs or T cells enriched from blood (not recorded which). The receptors stem from a woman aged 18-30 years who had recovered from COVID-19.

The gene calls are TRBV9 and TRBJ2-7; 9 positions agree with TRBD2. CDR1 is SGDLS and CDR2 is YYNGEE in the germline V gene. V shed 0 bases, J shed 6 bases, and the junction held 7 bases outside the gene matches. The length of the CDR3 is 15 residues. In DNA form, the CDR3 reads TGTGCCAGCAGCGTAGACGCGGGACTAGCCGGCGAGCAGTACTTC. Translated: CASSVDAGLAGEQYF.

V gene TRBV19 combines with J gene TRBJ1-4; D uncertain. Per the germline V gene, CDR1 is LNHDA and CDR2 is SQIVND (reference sequence). The CDR3 extends over 15 amino acids. The V gene lost 5 bases and the J gene lost 5 bases, with 15 bases spanning the gap. This CDR3 reads CASSVSAGPNEKLFF. DNA for the CDR3: TGTGCCAGTAGTGTCTCCGCGGGTCCGAATGAAAAACTGTTTTTT.

This chain joins TRBV29-1 and TRBJ2-7; D is ambiguous. CDR3 size: 13 residues. The germline V and J ends were trimmed by 4 bases and 3 bases, with 13 bases remaining between them. In germline, CDR1 is SQVTM, CDR2 ANQGSEA. Here the CDR3 reads CSVGKRSIYEQYF. The CDR3 nucleotides are TGCAGCGTTGGTAAACGGAGTATCTACGAGCAGTACTTC.

V is TRBV5-1 and J is TRBJ2-1, with TRBD2 identical over 10 bases. The CDR3 spans 18 residues. Germline values: CDR1 SGHRS, CDR2 YFSETQ. The junction had 11 bases not matched to a gene; V was cut back by 4 bases and J by 1 base. CDR3 residues: CASSPTLAGRGSYNEQFF. The CDR3 bases are TGCGCCAGCAGCCCCACACTAGCGGGAAGAGGGTCCTACAATGAGCAGTTCTTC. The variable domain in full, with the rest retrieved from reference TRBV5-1 and TRBJ2-1, is KAGVTQTPRYLIKTRGQQVTLSCSPISGHRSVSWYQQTPGQGLQFLFEYFSETQRNKGNFPGRFSGRQFSNSRSEMNVSTLELGDSALYLCASSPTLAGRGSYNEQFFGPGTRLTVL.

The gene calls are TRBV6-5 and TRBJ1-1; D gene ambiguous. The CDR3 extends over 15 amino acids. Trimming took off 8 bases at V and 1 base at J, with 17 bases between the two ends. Per the germline V gene, CDR1 is MNHEY and CDR2 is SVGAGI. The CDR3 sequence is CASARGSEGNTEAFF. Written as DNA, the CDR3 is TGTGCCAGCGCGAGAGGGTCGGAGGGGAACACTGAAGCTTTCTTT.